This T cell receptor (beta chain) was sequenced for a study of cytomegalovirus exposure and HLA in healthy donors. Whole-study results and caveats: The authors listed around 150 TCR beta chains as cytomegalovirus-associated. Many donors shared some public TCRs, even though most TCR sequences were rare.

CDR1 is SNHLY, CDR2 FYNNEI, per germline. CDR3 length: 13 amino acids. Trimming cost V 7 bases and J 1 base; bases outside gene matches: 4. The method was immunoSEQ multiplex PCR; TCRdb's version includes in-frame clones alone and lacks a portion of them. The sample has approximately 200,000 clones, approximately 78% seen once. Concerning this clone itself: What it binds is not known.

The source of this sequence is a woman aged 25 to 39 in good health and CMV-seronegative. Sequencing input: PBMCs. The V and J genes are TRBV2 and TRBJ2-7, with 7 bases aligning to TRBD1. Here the CDR3 DNA reads TGTGCCAGCAAGGGGACAGATTCCTACGAGCAGTACTTC. Amino acid sequence: CASKGTDSYEQYF. The entire variable domain, with the rest obtained from reference TRBV2 and TRBJ2-7, is as follows: EPEVTQTPSHQVTQMGQEVILRCVPISNHLYFYWYRQILGQKVEFLVSFYNNEISEKSEIFDDQFSVERPDGSNFTLKIRSTKLEDSAMYFCASKGTDSYEQYFGPGTRLTVT.